Sequencing of this TCR beta chain was carried out in a study of CD8+ T cells in alopecia areata. Study outcomes and limitations: The study found higher clonality in lesional than normal scalp, especially in alopecia totalis/universalis. A large proportion of expanded lesional clones were detected persisting in scalp and blood during tofacitinib.

Trimming cost V 2 bases and J 0 bases, with 14 bases left between them. Looked up from germline, CDR1 is MNHEY and CDR2 is SVGAGI. This CDR3 contains 16 residues. Once RNA had been extracted, it was reverse transcribed into cDNA to act as the sequencing template. Clones were sequenced by immunoSEQ multiplex PCR, and TCRdb holds only the in-frame ones, with some missing. The profile covers about 120,000 clones, with about 50% appearing a single time and around 0.44% taken by the ten largest. The treatment: oral pan-JAK inhibitor, 5-10 mg twice daily. In the case of this clone: The target antigen is unknown.

V and J are TRBV6-5 and TRBJ2-7; either TRBD1 or TRBD2 may fit D (5 bases each). The sample here was CD4+ T cells sorted from blood, taken at week 4, from a patient treated with tofacitinib. The TCR comes from a human donor with alopecia areata. CDR3 protein: CASSYRRGQPSYEQYF. CDR3 sequence (DNA): TGTGCCAGCAGTTACCGTCGGGGCCAGCCCTCCTACGAGCAGTACTTC.